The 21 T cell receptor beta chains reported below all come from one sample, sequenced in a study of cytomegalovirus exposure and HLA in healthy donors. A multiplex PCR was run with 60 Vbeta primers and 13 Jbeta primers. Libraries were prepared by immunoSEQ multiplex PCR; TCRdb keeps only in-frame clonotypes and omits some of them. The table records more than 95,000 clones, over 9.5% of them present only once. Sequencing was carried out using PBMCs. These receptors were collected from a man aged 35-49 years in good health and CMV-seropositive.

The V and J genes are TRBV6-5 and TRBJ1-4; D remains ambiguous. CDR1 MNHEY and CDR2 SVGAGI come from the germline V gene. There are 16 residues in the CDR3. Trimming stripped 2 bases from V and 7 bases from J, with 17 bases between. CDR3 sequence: CASSYASYREGEKLFF. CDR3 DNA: TGTGCCAGCAGTTACGCCTCATATCGCGAGGGTGAAAAACTGTTTTTT.

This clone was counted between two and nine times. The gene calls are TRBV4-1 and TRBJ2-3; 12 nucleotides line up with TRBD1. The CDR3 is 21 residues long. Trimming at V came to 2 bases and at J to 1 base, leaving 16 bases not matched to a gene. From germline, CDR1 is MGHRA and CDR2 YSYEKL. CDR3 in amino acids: CASSQLLGTGGSGGGTDTQYF. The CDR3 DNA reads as TGCGCCAGCAGCCAACTACTCGGGACAGGGGGCAGTGGGGGGGGCACAGATACGCAGTATTTT.

The CDR3 region has the DNA TGTGCCTGGAGTGCCGAGGGGCAGGGGACTAGCGGGAGGGGGTCATACGAGCAGTACTTC. It is translated as CAWSAEGQGTSGRGSYEQYF. V is TRBV30 and J is TRBJ2-5; 16 positions agree with TRBD2. The DNA matches TRBJ2-7 better at its end, which makes the J call doubtful. Germline CDR1 and CDR2: GTSNPN and SVGIG (reference sequence). This CDR3 region has 20 residues.

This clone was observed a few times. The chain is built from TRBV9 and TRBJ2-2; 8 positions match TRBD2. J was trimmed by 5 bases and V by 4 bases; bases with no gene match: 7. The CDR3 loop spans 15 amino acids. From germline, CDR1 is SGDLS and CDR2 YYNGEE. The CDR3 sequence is CASSQGREVTGELFF. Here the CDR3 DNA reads TGTGCCAGCAGCCAGGGGCGGGAGGTTACCGGGGAGCTGTTTTTT.

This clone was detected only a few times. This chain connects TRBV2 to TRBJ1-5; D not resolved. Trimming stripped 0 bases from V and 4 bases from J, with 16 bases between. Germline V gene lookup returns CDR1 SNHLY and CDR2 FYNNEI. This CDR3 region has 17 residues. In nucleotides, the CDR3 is TGTGCCAGCAGTGAAGCGCTTCAGAGGCCTGGGAATCAGCCCCAGCATTTT. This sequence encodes CASSEALQRPGNQPQHF.

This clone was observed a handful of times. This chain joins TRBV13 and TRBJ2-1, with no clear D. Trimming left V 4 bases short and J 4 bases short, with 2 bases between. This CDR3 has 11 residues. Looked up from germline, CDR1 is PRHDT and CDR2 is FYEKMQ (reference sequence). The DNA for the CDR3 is TGTGCCAGCAGCTCATACAATGAGCAGTTCTTC. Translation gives CASSSYNEQFF.

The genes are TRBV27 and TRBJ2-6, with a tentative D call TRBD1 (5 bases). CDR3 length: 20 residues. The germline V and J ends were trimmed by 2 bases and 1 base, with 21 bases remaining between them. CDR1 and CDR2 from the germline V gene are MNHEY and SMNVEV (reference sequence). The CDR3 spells CASSLQSSYGRVSGANVLTF. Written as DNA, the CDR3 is TGTGCCAGCAGTTTACAAAGCTCGTACGGCAGGGTATCTGGGGCCAACGTCCTGACTTTC.

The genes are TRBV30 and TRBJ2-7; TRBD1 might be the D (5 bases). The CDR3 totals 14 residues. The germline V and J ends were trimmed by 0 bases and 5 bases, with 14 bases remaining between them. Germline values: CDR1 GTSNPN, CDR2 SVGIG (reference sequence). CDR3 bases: TGTGCCTGGAGTGTACGTACAGGATGGGACGAGCAGTACTTC. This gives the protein CAWSVRTGWDEQYF.

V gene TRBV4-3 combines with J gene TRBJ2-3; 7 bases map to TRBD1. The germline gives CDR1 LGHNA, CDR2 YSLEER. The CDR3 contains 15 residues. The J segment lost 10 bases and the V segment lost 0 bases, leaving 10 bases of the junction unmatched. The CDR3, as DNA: TGCGCCAGCAGCCAAGATCGCCAGGGGGTCTGGGCGCAGTATTTT. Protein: CASSQDRQGVWAQYF.

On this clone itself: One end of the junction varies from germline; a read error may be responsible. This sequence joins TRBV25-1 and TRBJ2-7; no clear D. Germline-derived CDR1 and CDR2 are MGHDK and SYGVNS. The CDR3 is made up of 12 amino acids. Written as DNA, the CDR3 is TGTGCCAGCAGTGAAAGTCTTTACGAGAAGTACTTT. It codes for CASSESLYEKYF.

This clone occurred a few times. The CDR3 DNA reads TGTGCCAGCAGCTTAGGGACTAGCGGGACGGGAGAGACCCAGTACTTC. As protein: CASSLGTSGTGETQYF. This rearrangement joins TRBV11-2 to TRBJ2-5; 12 positions agree with TRBD2. Germline trimming cut 1 base from V and 4 bases from J; bases unmatched to any gene: 4. Germline V gene data show CDR1 as SGHAT and CDR2 as FQNNGV. This CDR3 has 16 amino acids.

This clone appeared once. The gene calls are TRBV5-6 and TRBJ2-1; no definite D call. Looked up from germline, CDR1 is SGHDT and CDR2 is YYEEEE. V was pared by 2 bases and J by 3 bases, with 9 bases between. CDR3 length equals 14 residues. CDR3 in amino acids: CASSFVHFYNEQFF. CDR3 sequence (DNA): TGTGCCAGCAGCTTTGTACATTTCTACAATGAGCAGTTCTTC.

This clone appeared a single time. For the CDR3, the DNA is TGTGCCAGCAGCTTAGGAGGGACTAGCGGGAAGGTGAATGAGCAGTTCTTC. Amino acids: CASSLGGTSGKVNEQFF. This rearrangement joins TRBV11-2 to TRBJ2-1, with 13 bases matching TRBD2. The CDR3 loop spans 17 amino acids. The junction had 7 bases not matched to a gene; V was cut back by 1 base and J by 7 bases. Looked up from germline, CDR1 is SGHAT and CDR2 is FQNNGV.

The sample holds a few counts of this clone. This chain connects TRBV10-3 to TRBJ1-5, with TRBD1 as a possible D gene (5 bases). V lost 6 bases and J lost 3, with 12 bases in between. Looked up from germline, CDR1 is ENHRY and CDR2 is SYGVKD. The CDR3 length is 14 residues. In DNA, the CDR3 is TGTGCCATCAGCTCGGACATACCCAATCAGCCCCAGCATTTT. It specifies CAISSDIPNQPQHF.

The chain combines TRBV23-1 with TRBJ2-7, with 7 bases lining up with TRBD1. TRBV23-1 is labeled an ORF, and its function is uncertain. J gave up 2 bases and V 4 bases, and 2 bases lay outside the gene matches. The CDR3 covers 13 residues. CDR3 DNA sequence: TGCGCCAGCAGTCGGGACAGACCCTACGAGCAGTACTTC. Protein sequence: CASSRDRPYEQYF.

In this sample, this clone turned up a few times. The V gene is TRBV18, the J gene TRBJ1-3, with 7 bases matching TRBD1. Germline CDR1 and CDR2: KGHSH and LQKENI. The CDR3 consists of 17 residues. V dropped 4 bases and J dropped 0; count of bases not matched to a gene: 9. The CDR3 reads CASSLFSRDSSGNTIYF. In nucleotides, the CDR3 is TGTGCCAGCTCACTATTCAGCCGGGACAGCTCTGGAAACACCATATATTTT.

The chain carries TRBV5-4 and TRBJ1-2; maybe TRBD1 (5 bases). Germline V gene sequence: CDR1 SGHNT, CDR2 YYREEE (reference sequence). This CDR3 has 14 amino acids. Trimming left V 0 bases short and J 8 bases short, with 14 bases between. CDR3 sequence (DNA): TGTGCCAGCAGCTTGGCCGGGGGAAGGCGCGGCTACACCTTC. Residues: CASSLAGGRRGYTF.

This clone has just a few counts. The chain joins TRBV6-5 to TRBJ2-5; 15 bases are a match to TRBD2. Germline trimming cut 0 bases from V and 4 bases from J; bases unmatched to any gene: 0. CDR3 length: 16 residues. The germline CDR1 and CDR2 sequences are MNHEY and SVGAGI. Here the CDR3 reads CASSYSGLAGGETQYF. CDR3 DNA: TGTGCCAGCAGTTACTCGGGACTAGCGGGAGGAGAGACCCAGTACTTC.

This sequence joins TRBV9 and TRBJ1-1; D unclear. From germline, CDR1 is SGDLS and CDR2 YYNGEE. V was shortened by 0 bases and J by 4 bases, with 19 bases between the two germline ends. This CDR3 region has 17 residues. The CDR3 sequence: CASSVDYGGAPTTEAFF. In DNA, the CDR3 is TGTGCCAGCAGCGTAGACTACGGTGGAGCACCCACCACTGAAGCTTTCTTT.

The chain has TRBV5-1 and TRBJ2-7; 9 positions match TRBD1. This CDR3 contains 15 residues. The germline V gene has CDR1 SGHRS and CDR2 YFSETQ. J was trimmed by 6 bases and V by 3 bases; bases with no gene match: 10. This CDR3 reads CASSSTGQGRFEQYF. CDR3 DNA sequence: TGCGCCAGCAGCTCCACGGGACAGGGTCGCTTCGAGCAGTACTTC. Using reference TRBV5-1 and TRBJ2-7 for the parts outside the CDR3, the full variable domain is KAGVTQTPRYLIKTRGQQVTLSCSPISGHRSVSWYQQTPGQGLQFLFEYFSETQRNKGNFPGRFSGRQFSNSRSEMNVSTLELGDSALYLCASSSTGQGRFEQYFGPGTRLTVT.

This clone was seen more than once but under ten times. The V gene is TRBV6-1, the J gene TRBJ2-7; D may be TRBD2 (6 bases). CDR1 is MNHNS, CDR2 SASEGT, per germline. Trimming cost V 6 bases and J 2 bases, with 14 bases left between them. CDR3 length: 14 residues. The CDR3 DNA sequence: TGTGCCAGCAGAGTCCTGGGGGGAACCTACGAGCAGTACTTC. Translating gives CASRVLGGTYEQYF.